This T cell receptor beta chain was identified during a study of shared clonotypes between healthy human individuals (dated by TCRdb to 2019 to 2021). Broadly, across the study: A couple of women and three men aged 18 to 49 years were included in the cohort. For each donor, CD4 naive and CD4 memory were each given three plates, CD8 naive was given two plates, and CD8 memory was given one plate. The study deeply sequenced blood TCR repertoires of five healthy adults to estimate repertoire size and the extent of clonotype sharing between individuals. Libraries were prepared and TCR repertoires were sequenced by different laboratories using diverse techniques, in order to increase sequencing depth and limit assay-specific biases. Between about 0.85 and 9.5 billion PBMCs per donor were obtained by leukapheresis.

The CDR3 starts with the cysteine, ends with the phenylalanine, and has 12 residues. The entry retains the CDR3 DNA only, 36 bases that are in frame from base 1. CDR1 and CDR2 are read off the germline V gene as MNHEY and SVGAGI. A distance of 8 bases separates the germline ends of V and J, which lose 6 bases and 2 bases respectively. Healthy HIV-negative adults with no recently reported acute infections or vaccinations were included as donors. Every donor was a Caucasian adult living in Nashville, Tennessee, USA. CD8 memory samples were composed of magnetically selected CD45RO+ cells combined with CCR7-negative CD45RA+ effector memory (TemRA) cells. Blood was collected by leukapheresis, and PBMCs were isolated by Ficoll-Histopaque density gradient centrifugation and then cryopreserved in liquid nitrogen vapor phase. Purity and quantity of every magnetically sorted T cell population were checked by analytical flow cytometry. Genomic DNA was isolated from each sorted fraction and quantified by UV absorbance on a Nanodrop 2000c.

Of note for this clone: It lacks a known antigen. Base-call qualities are not available, and no considerably larger clone is one nucleotide away.

Using the deep immunoSEQ assay, TCR CDR3 regions were amplified from genomic DNA by multiplex PCR. Extracted genomic DNA from each cell subset was distributed evenly across all wells of several immunoSEQ 96-well plates, and each plate was treated as a replicate. Each replicate PCR for sorted subsets received about 220 ng genomic DNA, equal to about 30,000 T cell genomes. The purified libraries were quantified using a Qubit 3.0 fluorometer, sized with a Bioanalyzer 2100, and then quantified again using the KAPA Library Quantification kit. Each immunoSEQ 96-well plate was sequenced on its own single-read 150-cycle Illumina NextSeq 550 flow cell. Per the authors' processing: Because the immunoSEQ output held only junctional sequences and lacked quality scores, the filtering could not match the filtering applied to full-length reads. To assign V/J genes and CDR3, sequences were annotated using PyIR, a Python wrapper for IgBLAST v1.9, with IMGT germline references. Reads were removed for weak V/J assignments (E-value above 1e-6), missing CDR3, stop codons, out-of-frame junctions, or ambiguous translated residues. A V3J clonotype was defined by an identical inferred V gene, J gene, and CDR3 amino acid sequence. Percentage overlap between repertoires was computed as shared unique clonotypes divided by the size of the smaller repertoire. Repertoire richness was assessed with RTK rarefaction, the Chao1 estimator, and Recon v2.1 estimates of unobserved clonotypes. For all TCRbeta clonotypes obtained by the gDNA method from a few donors, generation probabilities were computed with OLGA. TCRdb mirrors the immuneACCESS table, restricted to in-frame sequences. Some clones are absent from its copies; in checked studies, under half trace to an unresolved V gene, and the reason for the others is unknown. Clone size and the V and J calls come from that table; the DNA yielded D and trimming. This sample has fewer than 850,000 clones in its table, and about 90% of those were observed once. In total, the top ten clones hold about 33% of the sample.

The full study reports these points: Because the study included a small number of donors, the genetic and exposure-history diversity represented was limited. Even with the large sequencing depth, rarefaction of the sorted-subset datasets indicated that sequencing was incomplete. Pairwise subsampling led to the expectation that sequencing depth would affect the degree of clonotype sharing among donors. Sampling was restricted to blood, and TCR repertoires in tissues likely differ from the TCR repertoires found in blood. Compared with non-shared clonotypes, the clonotypes found in all four sorted-subset donors had higher generation probabilities. Naive subsets generally had larger estimated clonotype richness than memory subsets did. Across four donors, 4.5% to 6.5% of naive CD4, around 3.3% of naive CD8, 2.3% of memory CD4, and 0.4% of memory CD8 clonotypes were shared.

The sequence joins TRBV6-5 to TRBJ2-7; the D gene identity is not certain. Material: memory CD8+ T cells from PBMCs. What this sample's cell subset or site label stands for: CD45RO+ cells pooled with CCR7-negative TemRA cells. The clonotype comes from a man aged 18 to 30 in good health. Some clones in this sample may be carry-over from other donors' samples. The CDR3 is CASSHSTYEQYF. The nucleotides read TGTGCCAGCAGCCACTCTACCTACGAGCAGTACTTC.